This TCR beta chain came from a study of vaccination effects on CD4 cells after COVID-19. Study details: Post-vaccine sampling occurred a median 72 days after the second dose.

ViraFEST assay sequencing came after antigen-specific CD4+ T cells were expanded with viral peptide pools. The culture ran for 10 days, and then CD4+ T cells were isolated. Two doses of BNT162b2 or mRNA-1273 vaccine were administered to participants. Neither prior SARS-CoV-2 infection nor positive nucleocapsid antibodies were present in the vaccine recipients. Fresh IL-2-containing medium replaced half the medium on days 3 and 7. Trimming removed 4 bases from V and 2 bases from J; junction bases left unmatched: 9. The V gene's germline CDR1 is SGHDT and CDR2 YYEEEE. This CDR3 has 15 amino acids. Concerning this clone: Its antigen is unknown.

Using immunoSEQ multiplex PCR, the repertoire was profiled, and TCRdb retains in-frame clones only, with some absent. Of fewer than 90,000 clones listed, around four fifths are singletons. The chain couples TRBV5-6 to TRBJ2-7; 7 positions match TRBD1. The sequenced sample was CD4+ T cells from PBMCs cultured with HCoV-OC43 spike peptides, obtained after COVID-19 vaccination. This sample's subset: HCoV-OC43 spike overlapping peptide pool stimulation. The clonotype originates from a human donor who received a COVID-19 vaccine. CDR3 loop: CASSDGTVATYEQYV. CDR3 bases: TGTGCCAGCAGCGACGGGACAGTTGCTACCTACGAGCAGTACGTC.